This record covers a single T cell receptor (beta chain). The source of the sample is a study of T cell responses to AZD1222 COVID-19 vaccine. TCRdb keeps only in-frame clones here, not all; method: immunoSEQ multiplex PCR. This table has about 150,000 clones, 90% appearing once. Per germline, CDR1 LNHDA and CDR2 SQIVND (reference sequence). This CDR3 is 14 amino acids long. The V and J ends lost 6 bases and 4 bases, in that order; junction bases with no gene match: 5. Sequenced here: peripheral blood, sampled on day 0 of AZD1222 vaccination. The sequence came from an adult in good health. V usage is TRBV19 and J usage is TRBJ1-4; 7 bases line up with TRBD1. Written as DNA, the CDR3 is TGTGCCAGTAGAAGACAGGGCGGTAATGAAAAACTGTTTTTT. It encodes CASRRQGGNEKLFF.